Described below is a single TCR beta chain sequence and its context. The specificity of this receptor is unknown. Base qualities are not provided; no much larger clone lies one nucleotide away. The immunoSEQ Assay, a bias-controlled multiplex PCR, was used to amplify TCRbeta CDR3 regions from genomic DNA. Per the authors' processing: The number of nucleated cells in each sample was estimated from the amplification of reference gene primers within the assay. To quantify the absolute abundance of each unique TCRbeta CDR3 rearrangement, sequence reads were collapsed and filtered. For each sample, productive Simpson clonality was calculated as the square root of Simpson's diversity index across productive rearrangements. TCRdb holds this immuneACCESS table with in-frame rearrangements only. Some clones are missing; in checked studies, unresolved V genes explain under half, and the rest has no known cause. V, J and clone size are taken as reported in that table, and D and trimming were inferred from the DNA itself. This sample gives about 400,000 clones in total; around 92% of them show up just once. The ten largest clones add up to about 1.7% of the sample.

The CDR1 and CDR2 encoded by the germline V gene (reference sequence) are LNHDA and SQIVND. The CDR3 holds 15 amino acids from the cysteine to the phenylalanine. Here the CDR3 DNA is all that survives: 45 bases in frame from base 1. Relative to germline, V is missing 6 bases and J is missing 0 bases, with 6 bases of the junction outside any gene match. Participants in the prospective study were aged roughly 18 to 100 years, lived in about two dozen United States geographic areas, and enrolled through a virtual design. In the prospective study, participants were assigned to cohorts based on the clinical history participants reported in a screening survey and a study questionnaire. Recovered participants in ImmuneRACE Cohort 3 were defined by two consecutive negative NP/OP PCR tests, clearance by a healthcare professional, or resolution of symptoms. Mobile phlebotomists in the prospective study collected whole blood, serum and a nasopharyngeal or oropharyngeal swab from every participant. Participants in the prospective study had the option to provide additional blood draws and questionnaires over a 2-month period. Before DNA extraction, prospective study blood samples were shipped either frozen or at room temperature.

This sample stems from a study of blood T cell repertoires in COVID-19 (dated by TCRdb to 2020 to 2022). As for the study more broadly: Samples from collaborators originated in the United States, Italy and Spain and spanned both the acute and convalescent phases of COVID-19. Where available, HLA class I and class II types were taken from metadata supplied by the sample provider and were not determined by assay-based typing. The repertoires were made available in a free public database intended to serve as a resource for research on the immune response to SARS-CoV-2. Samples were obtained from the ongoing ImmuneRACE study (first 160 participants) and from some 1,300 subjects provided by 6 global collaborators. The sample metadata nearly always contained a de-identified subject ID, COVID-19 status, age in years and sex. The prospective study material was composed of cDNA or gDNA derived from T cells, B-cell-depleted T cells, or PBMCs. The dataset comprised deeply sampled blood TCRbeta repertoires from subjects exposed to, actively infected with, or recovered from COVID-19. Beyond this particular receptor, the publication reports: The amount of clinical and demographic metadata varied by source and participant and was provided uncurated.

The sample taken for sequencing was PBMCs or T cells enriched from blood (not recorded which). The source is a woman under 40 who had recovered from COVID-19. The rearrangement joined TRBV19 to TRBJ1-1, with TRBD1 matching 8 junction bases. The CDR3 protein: CASRKPGGVNTEAFF. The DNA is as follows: TGTGCCAGTAGGAAGCCAGGGGGCGTGAACACTGAAGCTTTCTTT.